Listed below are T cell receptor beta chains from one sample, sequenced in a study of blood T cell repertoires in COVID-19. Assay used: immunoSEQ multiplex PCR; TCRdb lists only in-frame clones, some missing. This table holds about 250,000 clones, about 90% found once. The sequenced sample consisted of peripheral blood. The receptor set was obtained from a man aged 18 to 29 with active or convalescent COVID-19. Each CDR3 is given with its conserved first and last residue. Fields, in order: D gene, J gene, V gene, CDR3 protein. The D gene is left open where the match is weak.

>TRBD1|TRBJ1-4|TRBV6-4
CASSDHRDRALANEKLFF
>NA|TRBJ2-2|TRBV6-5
CASSYSGLTGELFF
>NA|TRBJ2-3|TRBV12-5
CASGLDPRGTQYF
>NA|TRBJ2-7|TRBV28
CASTIGGGGPYEQYF
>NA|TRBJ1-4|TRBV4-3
CASSPGDTNEKLFF
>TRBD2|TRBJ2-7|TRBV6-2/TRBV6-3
CASSLRTSGSYEQYF
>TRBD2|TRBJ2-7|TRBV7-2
CASSLGSGGPSYEQYF
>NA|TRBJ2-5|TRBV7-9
CASSPARGRETQYF
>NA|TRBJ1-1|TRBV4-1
CASSQDISNTEAFF
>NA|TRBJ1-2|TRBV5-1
CASSPDRSYGYTF
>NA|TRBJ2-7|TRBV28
CASSFPRQSGYEQYF